This TCR beta chain was sequenced for a study of cytomegalovirus exposure and HLA in healthy donors. PCR was performed using 60 Vbeta and 13 Jbeta primers. Profiling relied on immunoSEQ multiplex PCR, and the TCRdb table lists in-frame clones only, not all of them. The sample shows about 140,000 clones, 70% to 80% of them seen only once. The table lists this clone with a few counts. Antigen specificity is unknown. This CDR3 has 16 residues. The ends lost 4 bases at V and 5 bases at J; junction bases unmatched: 8. Germline V gene data show CDR1 as LNHNV and CDR2 as YYDKDF (reference sequence). Study findings and constraints: A later analysis reported that several of the most significant clusters appeared to be linked to common viral pathogens, among them Epstein-Barr virus. Trimming of TCR beta V- and J-genes showed a link, identified in a later analysis, to a missense DCLRE1C variant.

The specimen sequenced was PBMCs. The sequence derives from a young woman in good health and CMV-seropositive. The chain has TRBV15 and TRBJ1-5, with 10 bases matching TRBD1. CDR3 sequence reads: CATSTTGTGVYQPQHF. CDR3 in DNA: TGTGCCACCAGCACGACCGGGACAGGGGTTTATCAGCCCCAGCATTTT.